This T cell receptor beta chain was recovered during a study of T-cell memory formation after mild COVID-19. Per germline, CDR1 LGHNA and CDR2 YNFKEQ. The CDR3 extends over 14 amino acids. V shed 5 bases and J 2 bases; nucleotides not matched to a gene: 2. Barcoded TCR alpha and TCR beta cDNA libraries with UMIs came from 5'RACE using constant-segment primers. TCRdb recomputed calls from the 5' RACE reads with MiXCR, one row per CDR3 protein. The sample yields some 600,000 distinct CDR3 sequences, roughly 17% seen once. Sequenced: PBMCs or a T cell subset sorted from them (not recorded which). The TCR was taken from an adult woman who had mild COVID-19 (a few samples of this study predate the infection). Cell type and time point are not known. V gene TRBV4-2 combines with J gene TRBJ2-5; 10 positions agree with TRBD1. This CDR3 is CASSGQGVQETQYF. In DNA form, the CDR3 reads TGTGCCAGCAGCGGACAGGGGGTACAAGAGACCCAGTACTTC.